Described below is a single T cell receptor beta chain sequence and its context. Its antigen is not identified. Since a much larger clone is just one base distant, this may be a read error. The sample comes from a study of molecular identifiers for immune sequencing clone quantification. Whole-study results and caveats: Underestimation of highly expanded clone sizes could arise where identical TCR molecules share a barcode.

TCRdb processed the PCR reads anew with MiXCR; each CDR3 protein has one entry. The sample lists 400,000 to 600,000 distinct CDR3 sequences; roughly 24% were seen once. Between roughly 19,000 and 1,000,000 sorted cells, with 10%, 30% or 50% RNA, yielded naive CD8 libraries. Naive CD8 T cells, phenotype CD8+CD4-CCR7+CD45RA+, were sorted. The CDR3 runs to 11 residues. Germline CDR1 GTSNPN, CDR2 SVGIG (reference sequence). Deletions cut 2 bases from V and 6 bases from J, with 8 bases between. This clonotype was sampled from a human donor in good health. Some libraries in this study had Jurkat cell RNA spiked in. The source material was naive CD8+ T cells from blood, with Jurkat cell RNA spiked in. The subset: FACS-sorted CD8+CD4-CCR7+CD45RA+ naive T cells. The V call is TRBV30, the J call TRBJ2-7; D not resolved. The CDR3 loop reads CAWSTGCEQYF. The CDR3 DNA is TGTGCCTGGAGTACCGGGTGCGAGCAGTACTTC.